This TCR beta chain derives from a study of shared clonotypes between healthy human individuals. Those who donated were healthy HIV-negative adults, with no recent acute infections or vaccinations reported. Generated by immunoSEQ multiplex PCR, the TCRdb table keeps only in-frame clones and is missing some. The sample holds 2.5 million or so clones, over 85% seen once. The study, taken as a whole, reports: Genetic and exposure-history diversity was limited by the small donor number. It was only blood that was sampled, and tissue repertoires likely differ.

The CDR3 spans 15 residues. Germline loops: CDR1 WSHSY, CDR2 SAAADI. V shed 7 bases and J 5 bases; nucleotides not matched to a gene: 9. For this clone: What it binds is unknown.

This clonotype was obtained from a man between 18 and 35 years old in good health. The chain combines TRBV10-2 with TRBJ2-7, with 12 positions matching TRBD2. Sequenced material: naive CD4+ T cells sorted from blood. Regarding subset: CD45RA+ positively selected. CDR3 region: CASNPGLAGVNEQYF. DNA for the CDR3: TGCGCCAGCAATCCGGGACTAGCGGGCGTTAACGAGCAGTACTTC.